A single sample gave rise to the 14 T cell receptor beta chains below, sequenced in a study of cytomegalovirus exposure and HLA in healthy donors (dated by TCRdb to between 2016 and 2019). Libraries were prepared through the immunoSEQ multiplex PCR assay. For the multiplex PCR, a mixture combining 60 forward primers for TCR Vbeta segments and 13 reverse primers for TCR Jbeta segments was used. Imported from immuneACCESS, the table was reduced by TCRdb to in-frame sequences with V and J called. These copies leave out some clones; in studies compared against another copy, an unresolved V gene accounts for under half, and the cause of the remainder is not known. The sample data list under 200,000 clones, and less than 90% of these were observed just once. Of the sample, around 2% falls within the top ten clones. Sequencing was carried out using PBMCs. The receptors come from a man aged 18 to 29 in good health and CMV-seronegative.

This chain uses TRBV7-2 with TRBJ2-5; the match to TRBD2 covers 9 bases. Germline V lookup: CDR1 SGHTA, CDR2 FQGNSA. This CDR3 has 17 residues. V was clipped by 5 bases and J by 5 bases; unmatched bases: 15. CDR3 nucleotides: TGTGCCAGCAGCCCCAGTGGGAGTAGCGGGAGAGGTGAGACCCAGTACTTC. Its translation is CASSPSGSSGRGETQYF.

This chain uses TRBV7-9 with TRBJ2-3; 9 bases are shared with TRBD2. Germline CDR1 reads SEHNR; CDR2 reads FQNEAQ (reference sequence). The CDR3 is made up of 15 amino acids. Unmatched junction bases numbered 9, after V lost 1 base and J lost 10 bases. For the CDR3, the DNA is TGTGCCAGCAGCTTAGTGAGTCTAGCGGGAACGGCGCAGTATTTT. As protein: CASSLVSLAGTAQYF. Drawing the rest from reference TRBV7-9 and TRBJ2-3, the complete variable domain is DTGVSQNPRHKITKRGQNVTFRCDPISEHNRLYWYRQTLGQGPEFLTYFQNEAQLEKSRLLSDRFSAERPKGSFSTLEIQRTEQGDSAMYLCASSLVSLAGTAQYFGPGTRLTVL.

This chain uses TRBV7-6 with TRBJ1-1; the match to TRBD1 covers 9 bases. Germline lookup yields CDR1 SGHVS and CDR2 FNYEAQ. V lost 1 base and J lost 4; bases outside the gene matches: 1. CDR3 length: 14 amino acids. CDR3 region: CASSLDRGLTEAFF. The CDR3 DNA reads as TGTGCCAGCAGCTTAGACAGGGGGCTCACTGAAGCTTTCTTT.

The rearrangement links TRBV25-1 to TRBJ1-2; D is possibly TRBD1 (5 bases). V dropped 3 bases and J dropped 2 bases, with 16 bases sitting between them. In germline, CDR1 is MGHDK, CDR2 SYGVNS. The CDR3 is 16 amino acids. Here the CDR3 reads CASSDSKGRGNYGYTF. CDR3 coding DNA: TGTGCCAGCAGTGACTCTAAAGGGAGGGGCAACTATGGCTACACCTTC.

V gene TRBV15 combines with J gene TRBJ2-5; possibly TRBD1 for D (6 bases). The end of the DNA fits TRBJ2-7 better, so the J call may be wrong. The germline CDR1 and CDR2 sequences are LNHNV and YYDKDF (reference sequence). The CDR3 spans 14 residues. As DNA, the CDR3 is TGTGCCACCAGCAGAGACCTACAGGGATACGAGCAGTACTTC. Translation gives CATSRDLQGYEQYF.

V usage is TRBV14 and J usage is TRBJ2-7, with 10 bases lining up with TRBD2. J gave up 2 bases and V 2 bases, and 6 bases lay outside the gene matches. This CDR3 region has 16 residues. Germline V gene sequence: CDR1 SGHDN, CDR2 FVKESK. CDR3 amino acids: CASSQTGTSAAYEQYF. The CDR3 DNA reads as TGTGCCAGCAGCCAAACCGGGACTAGCGCGGCCTACGAGCAGTACTTC.

The V call is TRBV5-4, the J call TRBJ2-1; 9 bases match TRBD2. V dropped 2 bases and J dropped 5; count of bases not matched to a gene: 14. The germline V gene has CDR1 SGHNT and CDR2 YYREEE (reference sequence). The CDR3 is 18 residues long. This CDR3 is CASSFSTSGPGRHNEQFF. The DNA of the CDR3 is TGTGCCAGCAGCTTCTCGACTAGCGGCCCGGGTCGGCACAATGAGCAGTTCTTC.

The chain couples TRBV28 to TRBJ1-3, with D possibly TRBD1 on 5 matching bases. The germline V and J ends were trimmed by 7 bases and 0 bases, with 13 bases remaining between them. Germline assignment: CDR1 MDHEN and CDR2 SYDVKM. This CDR3 contains 15 residues. As DNA, the CDR3 is TGTGCCAGCACCCCCGGGGGAAGCTCTGGAAACACCATATATTTT. This translates into CASTPGGSSGNTIYF.

The CDR3 bases are TGTGCCAGCAGCCTGCAGGGCGGGGAGAATCAGCCCCAGCATTTT. Its translation is CASSLQGGENQPQHF. The chain links TRBV9 to TRBJ1-5, with D tentatively TRBD1 (5 bases). Trimming removed 4 bases from V and 4 bases from J, with 15 bases in between. Germline-derived CDR1 and CDR2 are SGDLS and YYNGEE. CDR3 length: 15 residues. The complete variable domain, with remaining parts taken from reference TRBV9 and TRBJ1-5, reads DSGVTQTPKHLITATGQRVTLRCSPRSGDLSVYWYQQSLDQGLQFLIQYYNGEERAKGNILERFSAQQFPDLHSELNLSSLELGDSALYFCASSLQGGENQPQHFGDGTRLSIL.

V and J are TRBV15 and TRBJ2-7; 8 nucleotides align to TRBD1. Germline CDR1 and CDR2: LNHNV and YYDKDF (reference sequence). The CDR3 totals 14 residues. With 7 bases clipped from V and 7 bases from J, the junction kept 12 bases outside the gene matches. The CDR3 DNA follows: TGTGCCACCACCGAGGGCAGGGGGCTAGGAGAGCAGTACTTC. Amino acid sequence: CATTEGRGLGEQYF.

The rearrangement joins TRBV6-1 to TRBJ1-5; D is ambiguous. V was pared by 6 bases and J by 5 bases, with 11 bases between. The CDR3 runs 13 residues. Germline lookup yields CDR1 MNHNS and CDR2 SASEGT. As DNA, the CDR3 is TGTGCCAGCAGCCTCCTAGAGGATCAGCCCCAGCATTTT. This sequence encodes CASSLLEDQPQHF.

CDR3 sequence: CASIGTTGETQYF. In nucleotides, the CDR3 is TGTGCCAGCATTGGGACAACGGGGGAGACCCAGTACTTC. V is TRBV2 and J is TRBJ2-5; tentative D call: TRBD1 (6 bases). This CDR3 is 13 amino acids long. CDR1 and CDR2 from the germline V gene are SNHLY and FYNNEI. V lost 7 bases, J lost 5 bases, and 14 bases lay in between.

The V and J genes are TRBV6-4 and TRBJ1-5, with D hard to call. The length of the CDR3 is 13 residues. The germline V and J ends were trimmed by 5 bases and 0 bases, with 5 bases remaining between them. CDR1 MRHNA and CDR2 SNTAGT come from the germline V gene. CDR3 residues: CASSTYSNQPQHF. CDR3 sequence (DNA): TGTGCCAGCAGTACCTATAGCAATCAGCCCCAGCATTTT.

This clone showed up just a few times. This chain joins TRBV7-9 and TRBJ2-5; tentative D call: TRBD1 (5 bases). The V end lost 6 bases, the J end lost 0 bases, and 11 bases lay between the germline ends. This CDR3 is 14 amino acids long. Germline V gene data show CDR1 as SEHNR and CDR2 as FQNEAQ (reference sequence). For the CDR3, the DNA is TGTGCCAGCAGGTGGCAGGGCGACCAAGAGACCCAGTACTTC. Amino acid sequence: CASRWQGDQETQYF.